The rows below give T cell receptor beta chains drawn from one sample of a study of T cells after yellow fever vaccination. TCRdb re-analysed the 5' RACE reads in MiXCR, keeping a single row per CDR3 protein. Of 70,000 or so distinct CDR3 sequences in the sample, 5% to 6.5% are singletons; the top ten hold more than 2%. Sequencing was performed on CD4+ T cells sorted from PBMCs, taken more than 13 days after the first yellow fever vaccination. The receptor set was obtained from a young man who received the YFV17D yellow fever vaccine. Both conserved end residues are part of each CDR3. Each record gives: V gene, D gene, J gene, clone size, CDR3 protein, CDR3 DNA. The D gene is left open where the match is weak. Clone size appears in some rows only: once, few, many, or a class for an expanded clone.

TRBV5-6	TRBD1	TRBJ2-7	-	CASSPVGQGTYEQYF	TGTGCCAGCAGCCCAGTCGGACAGGGGACCTACGAGCAGTACTTC
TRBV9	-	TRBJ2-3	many	CASSVGGESTDTQYF	TGTGCCAGCAGCGTAGGCGGGGAGAGCACAGATACGCAGTATTTT
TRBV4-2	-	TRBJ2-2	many	CASSHSRAYLTGELFF	TGTGCCAGCAGCCATTCTCGGGCCTACCTCACCGGGGAGCTGTTTTTT
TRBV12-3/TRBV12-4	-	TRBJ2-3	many	CASKDGQSTDTQYF	TGTGCCAGCAAGGATGGGCAGAGCACAGATACGCAGTATTTT
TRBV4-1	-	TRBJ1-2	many	CASSQVFPLFGNIGAGYTF	TGCGCCAGCAGCCAAGTCTTCCCTTTGTTCGGGAATATCGGTGCGGGCTACACCTTC
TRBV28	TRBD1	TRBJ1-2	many	CASSLASDRGLWGYTF	TGTGCCAGCAGCCTTGCCTCGGACAGGGGGCTGTGGGGCTACACCTTC
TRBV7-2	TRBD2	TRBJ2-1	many	CASSYLAGGVYNEQFF	TGTGCCAGCAGCTACCTAGCGGGGGGGGTCTACAATGAGCAGTTCTTC
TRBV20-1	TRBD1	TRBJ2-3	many	CSARDRTGSTDTQYF	TGCAGTGCTAGAGATCGGACAGGTAGCACAGATACGCAGTATTTT
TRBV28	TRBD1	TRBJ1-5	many	CASSFSGTGAPQPQHF	TGTGCCAGCAGTTTTTCCGGGACAGGGGCACCTCAGCCCCAGCATTTT
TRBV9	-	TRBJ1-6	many	CASSVAGDTNSPLHF	TGTGCCAGCAGCGTAGCGGGCGACACCAATTCACCCCTCCACTTT
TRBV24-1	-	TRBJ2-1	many	CATSGPTGGPRGNEQFF	TGTGCCACCAGTGGTCCCACGGGGGGCCCTCGGGGGAATGAGCAGTTCTTC
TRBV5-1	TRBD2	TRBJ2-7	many	CASSLAGGSSYEQYF	TGCGCCAGCAGCTTGGCCGGGGGGAGCTCCTACGAGCAGTACTTC
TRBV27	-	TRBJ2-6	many	CASSPLPAGANVLTF	TGTGCCAGCAGTCCTCTCCCGGCTGGGGCCAACGTCCTGACTTTC
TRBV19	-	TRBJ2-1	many	CASSMTQGYNEQFF	TGTGCCAGTAGTATGACGCAAGGGTACAATGAGCAGTTCTTC
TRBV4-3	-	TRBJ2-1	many	CASSQVPDYNEQFF	TGCGCCAGCAGCCAAGTCCCGGATTACAATGAGCAGTTCTTC